This T cell receptor beta chain was documented in a study of T cells in Graves' hyperthyroidism and ophthalmopathy. The source material, RNA transcripts, was used to amplify TCR beta CDR3 regions. Initially, a first-round RT-PCR of the TCR CDR3 employed the HTBI primer set. MiXCR was run by TCRdb on the multiplex PCR reads, yielding one entry per CDR3 protein. Among some 700,000 distinct CDR3 sequences listed, roughly 17% were seen once. Pregnant or lactating patients were excluded, as were those with uncontrolled infection or other autoimmune disease. From germline, CDR1 is ENHRY and CDR2 SYGVKD. Germline trimming cut 11 bases from V and 6 bases from J; bases unmatched to any gene: 17. The CDR3 is 15 residues long. General study points: Among clonotypes expanded in thyroid above 0.001, most were also found in blood.

Ten or more counts support this clonotype. Its matching antigen is unknown. The J gene is TRBJ2-3, the V gene TRBV10-3; 7 nucleotides line up with TRBD2. The source is a man in his fifties or sixties with Graves' hyperthyroidism. The specimen sequenced was blood. The chain's CDR3 is CAVSFRGGSGDTQYF. Here the CDR3 DNA reads TGTGCCGTTTCTTTCCGTGGCGGGAGTGGGGATACGCAGTATTTT.